This entry lists 30 T cell receptor beta chains sequenced from one sample in a study of blood T cell repertoires in COVID-19. Sequenced by immunoSEQ multiplex PCR; TCRdb stores in-frame clones only, minus some. The repertoire includes tens of thousands of clones, 80% to 90% of them detected once, and 15% to 20% sits in the top ten. The specimen sequenced was peripheral blood. Source of these receptors: a human donor in a cohort sampled during active COVID-19.

V gene TRBV9 combines with J gene TRBJ1-1; 9 bases fit TRBD1. Germline V gene data show CDR1 as SGDLS and CDR2 as YYNGEE. The V segment lost 5 bases and the J segment 4 bases; nucleotides outside the gene matches: 12. The CDR3 length is 16 residues. The CDR3 loop is CASSDPTGGGSTEAFF. CDR3 sequence (DNA): TGTGCCAGCAGTGATCCCACAGGGGGCGGGAGCACTGAAGCTTTCTTT. The variable domain in full, with the rest retrieved from reference TRBV9 and TRBJ1-1, is DSGVTQTPKHLITATGQRVTLRCSPRSGDLSVYWYQQSLDQGLQFLIQYYNGEERAKGNILERFSAQQFPDLHSELNLSSLELGDSALYFCASSDPTGGGSTEAFFGQGTRLTVV.

The chain carries TRBV5-1 and TRBJ2-1; 10 bases are shared with TRBD1. This CDR3 contains 16 residues. Per the germline V gene, CDR1 is SGHRS and CDR2 is YFSETQ. With 9 bases clipped from V and 4 bases from J, the junction kept 13 bases outside the gene matches. CDR3 residues: CATYPGGTGVYNEQFF. DNA for the CDR3: TGCGCCACGTATCCTGGAGGGACAGGGGTATACAATGAGCAGTTCTTC.

The chain carries TRBV9 and TRBJ2-2; 11 nucleotides match TRBD1. The CDR3 contains 15 residues. Trimming removed 4 bases from V and 7 bases from J; junction bases left unmatched: 6. Germline V lookup: CDR1 SGDLS, CDR2 YYNGEE. CDR3 sequence (DNA): TGTGCCAGCAGCTTCGGGACAGGGGGGTTCGGGGAGCTGTTTTTT. This translates into CASSFGTGGFGELFF. Filled out from reference TRBV9 and TRBJ2-2, the complete variable domain reads DSGVTQTPKHLITATGQRVTLRCSPRSGDLSVYWYQQSLDQGLQFLIQYYNGEERAKGNILERFSAQQFPDLHSELNLSSLELGDSALYFCASSFGTGGFGELFFGEGSRLTVL.

The chain is built from TRBV7-2 and TRBJ2-1; 12 bases fit TRBD2. Germline V gene sequence: CDR1 SGHTA, CDR2 FQGNSA. V shed 0 bases, J shed 4 bases, and the junction held 4 bases outside the gene matches. CDR3 length: 17 residues. As DNA, the CDR3 is TGTGCCAGCAGCTTAGCACTAGCGGGAGGATTATACAATGAGCAGTTCTTC. Translation: CASSLALAGGLYNEQFF.

The CDR3 DNA is TGTGCCAGCAGCCAGAGAGGGAATGAAAAACTGTTTTTT. Residues: CASSQRGNEKLFF. This chain links TRBV3-1 (or the pseudogene TRBV3-2) with TRBJ1-4; D is uncertain. Germline CDR1 and CDR2: LGHDT and YNNKEL (reference sequence). V lost 3 bases, J lost 5 bases, and 7 bases lay in between. The CDR3 loop spans 13 amino acids.

In this sample, this clone turned up once. J is TRBJ2-7 and V is TRBV28, with TRBD2 as a possible D gene (5 bases). Germline values: CDR1 MDHEN, CDR2 SYDVKM. The CDR3 loop spans 10 amino acids. The CDR3 spells CVSGSYEQYF. The CDR3 region has the DNA TGTGTTTCGGGGTCCTACGAGCAGTACTTC.

The genes are TRBV19 and TRBJ2-3; 7 bases map to TRBD2. CDR1 is LNHDA, CDR2 SQIVND, per germline (reference sequence). This CDR3 contains 15 residues. The junction had 12 bases not matched to a gene; V was cut back by 5 bases and J by 7 bases. The CDR3, as DNA: TGTGCCAGTAGTGATAGCGGGTCTCTTGGTTATACGCAGTATTTT. It codes for CASSDSGSLGYTQYF.

V is TRBV3-1 (or the pseudogene TRBV3-2) and J is TRBJ1-3, with D maybe TRBD1 (5 bases). V gave up 6 bases and J gave up 1 base, with 13 bases separating them. Germline V gene sequence: CDR1 LGHDT, CDR2 YNNKEL (reference sequence). The CDR3 sequence is 15 residues long. The CDR3 loop reads CASSQRGGSGNTIYF. The CDR3 nucleotides read TGTGCCAGCAGTCAAAGGGGTGGTTCTGGAAACACCATATATTTT.

The chain recombines TRBV6-5 with TRBJ2-2; 11 nucleotides agree with TRBD1. CDR1 is MNHEY and CDR2 is SVGAGI in the germline V gene. The junction had 4 bases not matched to a gene; V was cut back by 4 bases and J by 6 bases. The CDR3 sequence is 15 residues long. CDR3 sequence: CASSWTGGDPGELFF. The CDR3 coding sequence is TGTGCCAGCAGTTGGACAGGGGGCGATCCCGGGGAGCTGTTTTTT.

The gene calls are TRBV5-5 and TRBJ1-2, with D possibly TRBD1 on 6 matching bases. Germline lookup yields CDR1 SGHKS and CDR2 YYEKEE (reference sequence). This CDR3 has 14 amino acids. Trimming took 4 bases from V and 2 from J, leaving 12 bases between them. The CDR3 sequence is CASSIRTGNYGYTF. In nucleotides, the CDR3 is TGTGCCAGCAGCATACGTACAGGGAACTATGGCTACACCTTC.

Written as DNA, the CDR3 is TGTGCCAGCTCAACGACAGCCACCGGGGAGCTGTTTTTT. Its protein is CASSTTATGELFF. V is TRBV18 and J is TRBJ2-2; D might be TRBD1 (5 bases). The CDR3 runs 13 residues. Trimming stripped 5 bases from V and 4 bases from J, with 8 bases between. Looked up from germline, CDR1 is KGHSH and CDR2 is LQKENI.

The rearrangement uses TRBV7-3 and TRBJ2-6; 7 nucleotides align to TRBD1. Germline V gene lookup returns CDR1 SGHTA and CDR2 FQGTGA. V lost 5 bases to trimming and J lost 4 bases; unmatched junction nucleotides: 5. The CDR3 contains 15 residues. The CDR3 protein is CASSPTGSGANVLTF. CDR3 DNA sequence: TGTGCCAGCAGCCCGACAGGGAGCGGGGCCAACGTCCTGACTTTC. The full variable domain, in which reference TRBV7-3 and TRBJ2-6 provide the parts outside the CDR3, is GAGVSQTPSNKVTEKGKYVELRCDPISGHTALYWYRQSLGQGPEFLIYFQGTGAADDSGLPNDRFFAVRPEGSVSTLKIQRTERGDSAVYLCASSPTGSGANVLTFGAGSRLTVL.

The CDR3 nucleotides read TGTGCCAGCAGCAAAGAAAATAATAGCGGAGCCCGGGGGGCCAAAAACATTCAGTACTTC. Translation gives CASSKENNSGARGAKNIQYF. The chain links TRBV28 to TRBJ2-4; a possible D gene is TRBD2 (6 bases). Germline V gene sequence: CDR1 MDHEN, CDR2 SYDVKM. The CDR3 extends over 20 amino acids. V was cut by 6 bases and J by 1 base, with 28 bases left in between.

V and J are TRBV6-4 and TRBJ1-6; D uncertain. This CDR3 spans 13 amino acids. The germline V and J ends were trimmed by 3 bases and 6 bases, with 6 bases remaining between them. Germline values: CDR1 MRHNA, CDR2 SNTAGT. CDR3 nucleotides: TGTGCCAGCAGTGAAACGAGTAATTCACCCCTCCACTTT. Its protein product is CASSETSNSPLHF.

The rearrangement joins TRBV2 to TRBJ1-2; D is uncertain. This CDR3 has 13 amino acids. V lost 2 bases and J 2 bases, leaving 6 bases between the germline ends. Per the germline V gene, CDR1 is SNHLY and CDR2 is FYNNEI. The CDR3 spells CASSETGNYGYTF. DNA of the CDR3: TGTGCCAGCAGTGAAACGGGGAACTATGGCTACACCTTC.

CDR3 nucleotides: TGTGCCAGCAGCGACCCCAGGACAGAGCAGTACTTC. This sequence encodes CASSDPRTEQYF. The chain recombines TRBV9 with TRBJ2-7, with D maybe TRBD1 (5 bases). Germline assignment: CDR1 SGDLS and CDR2 YYNGEE. V lost 3 bases and J 7 bases, leaving 11 bases between the germline ends. The CDR3 contains 12 residues.

V and J are TRBV15 and TRBJ1-1; D gene unclear. Germline lookup yields CDR1 LNHNV and CDR2 YYDKDF (reference sequence). The CDR3 spans 15 residues. Trimming took off 0 bases at V and 0 bases at J, with 8 bases between the two ends. The DNA for the CDR3 is TGTGCCACCAGCAGAGATCAGGAAATGAACACTGAAGCTTTCTTT. Amino acid sequence: CATSRDQEMNTEAFF. Together with reference TRBV15 and TRBJ1-1, the CDR3 gives the full variable domain: DAMVIQNPRYQVTQFGKPVTLSCSQTLNHNVMYWYQQKSSQAPKLLFHYYDKDFNNEADTPDNFQSRRPNTSFCFLDIRSPGLGDTAMYLCATSRDQEMNTEAFFGQGTRLTVV.

V and J are TRBV4-3 and TRBJ2-7, with TRBD1 matching over 12 bases. V lost 3 bases, J lost 3 bases, and 6 bases stayed unmatched. This CDR3 contains 16 residues. Germline-derived CDR1 and CDR2 are LGHNA and YSLEER. CDR3 residues: CASSQGGTGGFYEQYF. The CDR3 nucleotides read TGCGCCAGCAGCCAGGGGGGGACAGGGGGCTTCTACGAGCAGTACTTC.

The rearrangement uses TRBV10-3 and TRBJ1-3; TRBD1 matches at 8 bases. The CDR3 totals 13 residues. V lost 6 bases and J lost 4; bases outside the gene matches: 2. CDR1 is ENHRY and CDR2 is SYGVKD in the germline V gene. The CDR3 reads CAIRGQDGNTIYF. CDR3 coding DNA: TGTGCCATCAGGGGACAGGACGGAAACACCATATATTTT.

The J gene is TRBJ1-2, the V gene TRBV27; tentatively, D is TRBD1 (6 bases). Germline loops: CDR1 MNHEY, CDR2 SMNVEV (reference sequence). Trimming took off 4 bases at V and 2 bases at J, with 11 bases between the two ends. The CDR3 has 14 amino acids. As DNA, the CDR3 is TGTGCCAGCAGTTCGGGGGGCGCAAACTATGGCTACACCTTC. It is translated as CASSSGGANYGYTF.

The J gene is TRBJ1-4, the V gene TRBV7-2; TRBD1 matches 8 bases. This CDR3 contains 15 residues. Germline CDR1 and CDR2: SGHTA and FQGNSA. The junction had 8 bases not matched to a gene; V was cut back by 4 bases and J by 7 bases. The CDR3 coding sequence is TGTGCCAGCAGCTCGTACCCAGGGGGCGGTGAAAAACTGTTTTTT. Translating gives CASSSYPGGGEKLFF. The complete variable domain, with remaining parts taken from reference TRBV7-2 and TRBJ1-4, reads GAGVSQSPSNKVTEKGKDVELRCDPISGHTALYWYRQSLGQGLEFLIYFQGNSAPDKSGLPSDRFSAERTGGSVSTLTIQRTQQEDSAVYLCASSSYPGGGEKLFFGSGTQLSVL.

This clone has only one observation. The chain carries TRBV18 and TRBJ2-3; 12 nucleotides align to TRBD2. V shed 3 bases and J 6 bases; nucleotides not matched to a gene: 4. Per germline, CDR1 KGHSH and CDR2 LQKENI. The CDR3 runs 15 residues. CDR3 sequence: CASSPGLAGSDTQYF. DNA for the CDR3: TGTGCCAGCTCACCGGGACTAGCGGGTAGCGATACGCAGTATTTT.

The rearrangement joins TRBV27 to TRBJ2-4; TRBD2 matches at 9 bases. Trimming cost V 6 bases and J 4 bases; bases outside gene matches: 16. CDR1 and CDR2 from the germline V gene are MNHEY and SMNVEV (reference sequence). The CDR3 spans 18 residues. As DNA, the CDR3 is TGTGCCAGCAGGCCTTTGACCGGGACTAGCCTACCTAAAAACATTCAGTACTTC. Protein sequence: CASRPLTGTSLPKNIQYF.

The chain links TRBV10-3 to TRBJ2-3, with 8 bases matching TRBD1. The CDR3 is 14 amino acids. With V trimmed by 6 bases and J by 2 bases, 4 bases remained unmatched. Germline V gene data show CDR1 as ENHRY and CDR2 as SYGVKD. CDR3 DNA sequence: TGTGCCATCAGACCGGGACAGGACACAGATACGCAGTATTTT. It is translated as CAIRPGQDTDTQYF.

The rearrangement joins TRBV30 to TRBJ2-1; TRBD2 agrees at 8 bases. The length of the CDR3 is 16 residues. Germline V gives CDR1 GTSNPN, CDR2 SVGIG (reference sequence). The junction had 11 bases not matched to a gene; V was cut back by 3 bases and J by 4 bases. CDR3 bases: TGTGCCTGGAGCCTGGGTCCAGCGGGGGCGTACAATGAGCAGTTCTTC. Amino acids: CAWSLGPAGAYNEQFF.

The V call is TRBV28, the J call TRBJ2-2, with 8 nucleotides matching TRBD1. CDR3 length: 19 residues. CDR1 MDHEN and CDR2 SYDVKM come from the germline V gene. V lost 4 bases to trimming and J lost 0 bases; unmatched junction nucleotides: 13. CDR3 nucleotides: TGTGCCAGCAGTTCAGGACAGGGCACGCTTGGGGCGAACACCGGGGAGCTGTTTTTT. Amino acid sequence: CASSSGQGTLGANTGELFF.

The V and J genes are TRBV13 and TRBJ2-5; maybe TRBD1 (6 bases). The V gene lost 7 bases and the J gene lost 1 base, with 16 bases spanning the gap. The length of the CDR3 is 15 residues. The germline CDR1 and CDR2 sequences are PRHDT and FYEKMQ (reference sequence). The CDR3 DNA follows: TGTGCCAGCACATGGATGACAGGTCGCCAAGAGACCCAGTACTTC. Its translation is CASTWMTGRQETQYF.

The sample holds one count of this clone. This rearrangement joins TRBV18 to TRBJ1-5; D is perhaps TRBD1 (5 bases). Germline assignment: CDR1 KGHSH and CDR2 LQKENI. CDR3 length: 20 amino acids. V was cut by 6 bases and J by 1 base, with 28 bases left in between. The CDR3 DNA reads as TGTGCCAGCTCCCAGGGTTTGAGGATCAGTCAACCAGGGAGCAATCAGCCCCAGCATTTT. It translates to CASSQGLRISQPGSNQPQHF.

The chain links TRBV7-9 to TRBJ2-5, with TRBD1 identical over 7 bases. The CDR3 sequence is 14 residues long. Germline loops: CDR1 SEHNR, CDR2 FQNEAQ (reference sequence). V trimming: 5 bases; J trimming: 5 bases; junction bases outside the gene matches: 8. The CDR3 protein is CASSPTGLIETQYF. Written as DNA, the CDR3 is TGTGCCAGCAGCCCGACAGGGTTGATCGAGACCCAGTACTTC.

This clone was seen more than once but under ten times. CDR3 bases: TGTGCCAGCATCCGGGAGCGGGCTTTCTTT. It is translated as CASIRERAFF. The J gene is TRBJ1-1, the V gene TRBV27; D gene ambiguous. Germline values: CDR1 MNHEY, CDR2 SMNVEV (reference sequence). CDR3 length: 10 amino acids. The V end was cut by 7 bases, the J end by 11 bases, with 11 bases between.